These 18 T cell receptor beta chains came from one sample sequenced in a study of shared clonotypes between healthy human individuals (TCRdb year 2020). CD8 naive samples consisted of CD45RO-negative cells that were positively selected for CCR7, yielding a CD45RA+CCR7+ population without TemRA cells. Receptor libraries were prepared by the immunoSEQ multiplex PCR assay. The clones in this table, taken by TCRdb from immuneACCESS, are in-frame only. Not every clone is retained; where verified, under half of the shortfall comes from an unresolved V gene, and the cause of the rest is unknown. The sample table lists about 2.1 million clones, over 85% of them with a count of one. The top ten hold approximately 1.6% of the sample. Material for sequencing was naive CD8+ T cells from PBMCs. This sample's cell subset or site label indicates: CD45RA+CCR7+. All receptors derive from a man aged 18 to 30 in good health. Some clones in this sample may be carry-over from other donors' samples.

This clone appeared a single time. The V gene is TRBV7-9, the J gene TRBJ1-2, with no clear D. Germline V CDR1 and CDR2: SEHNR, FQNEAQ (reference sequence). Between the trimmed V and J ends, which lost 1 base and 2 bases, there was a span of 14 bases. The CDR3 contains 16 residues. CDR3 region: CASSLGSPGPNYGYTF. The DNA for the CDR3 is TGTGCCAGCAGCTTAGGTAGTCCAGGACCAAACTATGGCTACACCTTC.

The J gene is TRBJ2-7, the V gene TRBV10-1, with 8 bases that match TRBD2. The trim removed 2 bases at V and 2 bases at J, leaving 2 bases unmatched. The CDR3 covers 14 residues. The germline V gene encodes CDR1 WNHNN and CDR2 SYGVQD (reference sequence). In DNA form, the CDR3 reads TGCGCCAGCAGTGAGCTAGCGGGCACCTACGAGCAGTACTTC. This translates into CASSELAGTYEQYF.

This clone appeared a single time. DNA of the CDR3: TGTGCCAGCAGCTTAGGCCTTACAGGGCGGTTCTATGGCTACACCTTC. Its translation: CASSLGLTGRFYGYTF. The chain recombines TRBV13 with TRBJ1-2; TRBD1 is a possible D gene (6 bases). The CDR3 runs 16 residues. V dropped 0 bases and J dropped 4 bases, with 15 bases sitting between them. The germline V gene encodes CDR1 PRHDT and CDR2 FYEKMQ (reference sequence).

The count of this clone is one. The chain employs TRBV4-1 and TRBJ2-5; 8 bases are shared with TRBD2. From germline, CDR1 is MGHRA and CDR2 YSYEKL. Trimming removed 6 bases from V and 3 bases from J; junction bases left unmatched: 9. The CDR3 length is 15 residues. This chain's CDR3 is CASRGLTSGEETQYF. The CDR3 coding sequence is TGCGCCAGCAGAGGACTTACTAGCGGAGAAGAGACCCAGTACTTC.

The chain joins TRBV6-1 to TRBJ2-3; 8 nucleotides match TRBD1. This CDR3 has 17 residues. V lost 2 bases and J lost 6; bases outside the gene matches: 13. CDR1 MNHNS and CDR2 SASEGT come from the germline V gene. CDR3 DNA: TGTGCCAGCAGTGAAATGCAGGCAGGGGGCGCGGGGGATACGCAGTATTTT. Translation: CASSEMQAGGAGDTQYF.

This sequence joins TRBV19 and TRBJ2-1, with D possibly TRBD2 on 6 matching bases. The germline gives CDR1 LNHDA, CDR2 SQIVND (reference sequence). The CDR3 contains 13 residues. The V end lost 6 bases, the J end lost 4 bases, and 10 bases lay between the germline ends. In nucleotides, the CDR3 is TGTGCCAGTAGCAGCGGGTTTTACAATGAGCAGTTCTTC. It specifies CASSSGFYNEQFF.

V gene TRBV6-1 combines with J gene TRBJ2-2; D uncertain. The germline V and J ends were trimmed by 6 bases and 7 bases, with 15 bases remaining between them. The germline V gene has CDR1 MNHNS and CDR2 SASEGT. The CDR3 has 14 residues. CDR3: CASSWGNDHGELFF. The CDR3 bases are TGTGCCAGCAGCTGGGGAAATGATCACGGGGAGCTGTTTTTT.

On this clone itself: Other DNA sequences in this sample translate to the same CDR3. The chain combines TRBV6-6 with TRBJ1-1; D gene ambiguous. The CDR3 sequence is 14 residues long. Germline V CDR1 and CDR2: MNHNY, SVGAGI (reference sequence). Deletions cut 0 bases from V and 3 bases from J, with 8 bases between. The CDR3 bases are TGTGCCAGCAGTTACTCGGAAGGCGACACTGAAGCTTTCTTT. It translates to CASSYSEGDTEAFF.

The CDR3, as DNA: TGTGCCAGCAGGGACAGGAGTAACTATGGCTACACCTTC. Encoded protein: CASRDRSNYGYTF. V usage is TRBV6-1 and J usage is TRBJ1-2, with TRBD1 identical over 7 bases. The length of the CDR3 is 13 residues. The germline V gene encodes CDR1 MNHNS and CDR2 SASEGT. V lost 6 bases to trimming and J lost 1 base; unmatched junction nucleotides: 2.

The chain links TRBV30 to TRBJ2-7; D uncertain. Germline-derived CDR1 and CDR2 are GTSNPN and SVGIG (reference sequence). The CDR3 has 12 residues. Trimming removed 4 bases from V and 1 base from J, with 8 bases in between. CDR3 coding DNA: TGTGCCTGGAACGGGCCATCCTACGAGCAGTACTTC. Amino acids: CAWNGPSYEQYF.

The V call is TRBV28, the J call TRBJ2-3; D is unresolved. The CDR3 is 16 amino acids. The germline CDR1 and CDR2 sequences are MDHEN and SYDVKM. Between the trimmed V and J ends, which lost 1 base and 1 base, there was a span of 12 bases. CDR3 in amino acids: CASSLLPRVGTDTQYF. Written as DNA, the CDR3 is TGTGCCAGCAGTTTATTACCGCGCGTTGGCACAGATACGCAGTATTTT. Complete variable domain (other parts from reference TRBV28 and TRBJ2-3): DVKVTQSSRYLVKRTGEKVFLECVQDMDHENMFWYRQDPGLGLRLIYFSYDVKMKEKGDIPEGYSVSREKKERFSLILESASTNQTSMYLCASSLLPRVGTDTQYFGPGTRLTVL.

This sequence joins TRBV4-1 and TRBJ2-7; D is unresolved. Germline values: CDR1 MGHRA, CDR2 YSYEKL. The ends were cut back, 2 bases at V and 5 bases at J, with 4 bases in the middle. There are 11 residues in the CDR3. Here the CDR3 reads CASSQLNEQYF. The CDR3 DNA sequence: TGCGCCAGCAGCCAACTTAACGAGCAGTACTTC.

The V gene is TRBV5-1, the J gene TRBJ2-5, with D uncertain. The CDR3 is 17 residues long. CDR1 is SGHRS, CDR2 YFSETQ, per germline. Trimming pared 0 bases from V and 1 base from J, leaving 16 bases between. CDR3 region: CASSLANTRAAQETQYF. The CDR3 nucleotides read TGCGCCAGCAGCTTGGCCAATACCCGGGCAGCCCAAGAGACCCAGTACTTC.

In this sample, this clone turned up once. The chain has TRBV4-3 and TRBJ2-2; the D gene is possibly TRBD1 (6 bases). Trimming shortened V by 0 bases and J by 6 bases, and 17 bases separated the two germline ends. The length of the CDR3 is 17 residues. Germline lookup yields CDR1 LGHNA and CDR2 YSLEER. In nucleotides, the CDR3 is TGCGCCAGCAGCCAAGATAGGGGCAGGGGAGTGGCCGGGGAGCTGTTTTTT. Its translation: CASSQDRGRGVAGELFF.

The chain employs TRBV10-1 and TRBJ2-2; TRBD1 might be the D (6 bases). Trimming removed 6 bases at V and 7 bases at J, with 36 bases between. This CDR3 comprises 21 residues. Germline values: CDR1 WNHNN, CDR2 SYGVQD (reference sequence). The CDR3 DNA is TGCGCCAGCAGCCCTTTAAGGGGGTCGTCAGGGGAGCCCGTTGGACGCGGGGAGCTGTTTTTT. Encoded protein: CASSPLRGSSGEPVGRGELFF.

This sequence joins TRBV7-8 and TRBJ2-7, with TRBD2 matching over 11 bases. The ends lost 3 bases at V and 1 base at J; junction bases unmatched: 11. The CDR3 is 18 amino acids. Germline assignment: CDR1 SGHVS and CDR2 FQNEAQ. The DNA of the CDR3 is TGTGCCAGCAGCTTCATACGAGATATAGCGGGAGGGTCCTACGAGCAGTACTTC. Its protein is CASSFIRDIAGGSYEQYF.

On this clone itself: Within the sample, other DNA sequences also encode this same CDR3. The genes are TRBV27 and TRBJ1-5; perhaps TRBD1 as D (5 bases). Trimming removed 0 bases at V and 7 bases at J, with 10 bases between. CDR1 is MNHEY and CDR2 is SMNVEV in the germline V gene (reference sequence). The CDR3 consists of 14 residues. The CDR3 DNA follows: TGTGCCAGCAGTTTATCCGGGGGGTGGCAGCCCCAGCATTTT. Translated: CASSLSGGWQPQHF.

V and J are TRBV10-3 and TRBJ2-6, with a tentative D call TRBD2 (7 bases). Germline assignment: CDR1 ENHRY and CDR2 SYGVKD. This CDR3 has 20 residues. The V end lost 2 bases, the J end lost 1 base, and 21 bases lay between the germline ends. CDR3 residues: CAISEAGARTVVSGANVLTF. The CDR3 DNA follows: TGTGCCATCAGTGAGGCGGGAGCTAGGACAGTTGTTTCTGGGGCCAACGTCCTGACTTTC.